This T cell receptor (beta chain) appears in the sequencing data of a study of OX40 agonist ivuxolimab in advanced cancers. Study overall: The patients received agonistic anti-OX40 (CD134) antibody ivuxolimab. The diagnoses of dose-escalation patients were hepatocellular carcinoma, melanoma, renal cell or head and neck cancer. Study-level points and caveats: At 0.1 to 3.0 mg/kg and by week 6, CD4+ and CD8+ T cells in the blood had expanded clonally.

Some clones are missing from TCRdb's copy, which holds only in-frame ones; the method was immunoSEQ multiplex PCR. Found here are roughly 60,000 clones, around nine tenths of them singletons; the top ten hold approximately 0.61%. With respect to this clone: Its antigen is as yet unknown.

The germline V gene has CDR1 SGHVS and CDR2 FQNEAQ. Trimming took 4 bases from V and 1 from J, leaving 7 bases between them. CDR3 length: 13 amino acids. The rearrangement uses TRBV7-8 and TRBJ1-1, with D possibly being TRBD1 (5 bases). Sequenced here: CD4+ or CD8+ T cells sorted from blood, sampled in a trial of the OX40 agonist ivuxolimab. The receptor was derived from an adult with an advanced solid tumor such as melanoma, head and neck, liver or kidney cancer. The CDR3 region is CASSYRSNTEAFF. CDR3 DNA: TGTGCCAGCAGCTACAGGTCGAACACTGAAGCTTTCTTT.